Listed here is a single TCR beta chain. Its antigen is unidentified. This record belongs to a study of beta chain features in type 1 diabetes. Study-wide findings and caveats: Within patients, naive, central memory and Treg TCRB repertoires seemed more similar than within healthy donors. Moderate yet significant TCRB CDR3 shortening was seen in Type 1 diabetes patients in all four CD4+ subsets.

The CDR3 sequence is 19 residues long. V dropped 4 bases and J dropped 0; count of bases not matched to a gene: 11. The germline CDR1 and CDR2 sequences are SGHAT and FQNNGV. Expressed TCRB transcripts were sequenced because the isolated RNA had all been reverse transcribed beforehand. Sequenced by immunoSEQ multiplex PCR; TCRdb stores in-frame clones only, minus some. The repertoire holds about 52,000 clones, around 45% seen once, with about 1.5% in the top ten. J is TRBJ2-1 and V is TRBV11-2, with 11 bases identical to TRBD2. The sequence derives from a man aged 25 to 40 with type 1 diabetes. Sequencing was performed on Tregs from blood. CDR3 sequence (DNA): TGTGCCAGCAGCTCAGGGGGACTAGCGGCGCCGTCCTCCTACAATGAGCAGTTCTTC. Protein product: CASSSGGLAAPSSYNEQFF.